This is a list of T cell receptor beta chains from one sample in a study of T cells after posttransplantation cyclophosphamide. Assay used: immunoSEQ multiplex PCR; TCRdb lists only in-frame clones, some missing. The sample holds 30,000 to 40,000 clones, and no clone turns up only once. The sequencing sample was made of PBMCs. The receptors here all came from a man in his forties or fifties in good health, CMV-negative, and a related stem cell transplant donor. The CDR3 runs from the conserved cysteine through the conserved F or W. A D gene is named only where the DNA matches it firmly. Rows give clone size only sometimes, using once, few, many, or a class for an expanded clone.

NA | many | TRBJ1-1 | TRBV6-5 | TGTGCCAGCAGCTTACATGCGGCCACTGAAGCTTTCTTT | CASSLHAATEAFF
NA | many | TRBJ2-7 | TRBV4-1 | TGCGCCAGCAGCCAAGGTGTTAGCGGTACCTACGAGCAGTACTTC | CASSQGVSGTYEQYF
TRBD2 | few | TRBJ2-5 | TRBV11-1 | TGTGCCAGCAGCGGTCGACTAGGGGAGGGTGAGACCCAGTACTTC | CASSGRLGEGETQYF
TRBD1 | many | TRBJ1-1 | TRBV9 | TGTGCCAGCAGCGGCGGCACGGGACAGGACTACCCGAACACTGAAGCTTTCTTT | CASSGGTGQDYPNTEAFF
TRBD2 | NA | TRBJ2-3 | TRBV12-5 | TGTGCTAGGGGACCTAGCGGCGGCAAACATACGCAGTATTTT | CARGPSGGKHTQYF
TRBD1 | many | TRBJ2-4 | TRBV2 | TGTGCCAGCAGTGAAAGGGACAGGGGGTCCCTAGCCAAAAACATTCAGTACTTC | CASSERDRGSLAKNIQYF
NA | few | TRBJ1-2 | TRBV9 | TGTGCCAGCAGCGGCAGGGAGGTCTCGAGGTATGGCTACACCTTC | CASSGREVSRYGYTF
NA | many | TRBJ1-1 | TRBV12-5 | TGTGCTAGTGGTTTGGGATTGGACAGCCAAGCTTTCTTT | CASGLGLDSQAFF
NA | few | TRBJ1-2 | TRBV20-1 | TGCAGTGCTATGATCGAGGATGGCTACACCTTC | CSAMIEDGYTF
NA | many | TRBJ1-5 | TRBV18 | TGTGCCAGCTCAAGGACAAATCAGCCCCAGCATTTT | CASSRTNQPQHF